The 26 T cell receptor beta chains given below trace back to one sample, sequenced in a study of T cell responses to AZD1222 COVID-19 vaccine. Here immunoSEQ multiplex PCR was the method, and the copy in TCRdb shows in-frame clones only, minus some. The profile shows 150,000 to 200,000 clones, approximately 90% of them singletons. Sequenced material: peripheral blood, taken 28 days after the second AZD1222 dose. All receptors derive from an adult who received the AZD1222 COVID-19 vaccine.

This chain joins TRBV27 and TRBJ1-2; D not certain. Between the trimmed V and J ends, which lost 3 bases and 5 bases, there was a span of 10 bases. The CDR3 covers 13 residues. Germline CDR1 and CDR2: MNHEY and SMNVEV (reference sequence). In DNA, the CDR3 is TGTGCCAGCAGTTTCGGCGGGCGATATGGCTACACCTTC. It yields the protein CASSFGGRYGYTF.

Written as DNA, the CDR3 is TGTGCCAGCAGCCTTACCTTCCCGAGGGGTATGCCCTACGAGCAGTACTTC. Translation gives CASSLTFPRGMPYEQYF. The chain combines TRBV27 with TRBJ2-7; D might be TRBD1 or TRBD2, each matching 5 bases. From germline, CDR1 is MNHEY and CDR2 SMNVEV (reference sequence). The CDR3 extends over 17 amino acids. Between the trimmed V and J ends, which lost 6 bases and 2 bases, there was a span of 23 bases.

This clone was recorded once. The chain links TRBV29-1 to TRBJ1-1; D unresolved. The V and J ends lost 1 base and 4 bases respectively, with 13 bases between them. The germline V gene has CDR1 SQVTM and CDR2 ANQGSEA. This CDR3 has 14 amino acids. CDR3 in DNA: TGCAGCGTTGAAGGGAGACTAATCGGCACTGAAGCTTTCTTT. Translated: CSVEGRLIGTEAFF.

The rearrangement links TRBV6-2 or TRBV6-3 to TRBJ1-2; D might be TRBD1 (5 bases). Per the germline V gene, CDR1 is MNHEY and CDR2 is SVGEGT. The CDR3 is made up of 14 amino acids. Trimming took off 2 bases at V and 4 bases at J, with 11 bases between the two ends. In nucleotides, the CDR3 is TGTGCCAGCAGTTACCTGGACACTAGCTATGGCTACACCTTC. Translated, it gives CASSYLDTSYGYTF.

V and J are TRBV18 and TRBJ1-2; D ambiguous. This CDR3 comprises 12 residues. Germline V gene lookup returns CDR1 KGHSH and CDR2 LQKENI. V dropped 1 base and J dropped 6 bases, with 6 bases sitting between them. CDR3 amino acids: CASSPRGNGYTF. Here the CDR3 DNA reads TGTGCCAGCTCACCACGGGGTAATGGCTACACCTTC.

The genes are TRBV15 and TRBJ1-1, with D maybe TRBD1 (6 bases). CDR1 LNHNV and CDR2 YYDKDF come from the germline V gene (reference sequence). The CDR3 runs to 15 residues. Trimming removed 4 bases from V and 0 bases from J, with 12 bases in between. CDR3 bases: TGTGCCACCAGCACCCCGGGACACCTGAACACTGAAGCTTTCTTT. It codes for CATSTPGHLNTEAFF. Combining the CDR3 with reference TRBV15 and TRBJ1-1 gives the whole variable domain DAMVIQNPRYQVTQFGKPVTLSCSQTLNHNVMYWYQQKSSQAPKLLFHYYDKDFNNEADTPDNFQSRRPNTSFCFLDIRSPGLGDTAMYLCATSTPGHLNTEAFFGQGTRLTVV.

The V gene is TRBV30, the J gene TRBJ2-7, with 13 bases fitting TRBD2. CDR1 and CDR2 from the germline V gene are GTSNPN and SVGIG (reference sequence). After removal of 7 bases from V and 4 bases from J, the junction contained 13 bases not matched to a gene. CDR3 length: 16 residues. The CDR3: CAFTGLAGLQPYEQYF. The CDR3 nucleotides are TGTGCCTTCACGGGACTAGCGGGGCTACAGCCGTACGAGCAGTACTTC.

The chain combines TRBV4-1 with TRBJ1-2; D is unresolved. Germline V lookup: CDR1 MGHRA, CDR2 YSYEKL. The CDR3 loop spans 14 amino acids. The V end lost 4 bases, the J end lost 5 bases, and 14 bases lay between the germline ends. CDR3 amino acids: CASSPMGGSYGYTF. As DNA, the CDR3 is TGCGCCAGCAGCCCGATGGGAGGGTCTTATGGCTACACCTTC.

This chain links TRBV7-9 with TRBJ2-1, with a tentative D call TRBD2 (5 bases). Germline V gene data show CDR1 as SEHNR and CDR2 as FQNEAQ (reference sequence). The CDR3 extends over 13 amino acids. Trimming stripped 7 bases from V and 4 bases from J, with 11 bases between. The CDR3 coding sequence is TGTGCCAGCATCGACGGGGAATACAATGAGCAGTTCTTC. Translated: CASIDGEYNEQFF.

The rearrangement links TRBV19 to TRBJ2-7; 8 nucleotides match TRBD1. Germline loops: CDR1 LNHDA, CDR2 SQIVND (reference sequence). Trimming cost V 7 bases and J 4 bases; bases outside gene matches: 9. This CDR3 has 14 residues. CDR3 bases: TGTGCCAGTAATCAAGGACAGGGACCGTACGAGCAGTACTTC. As protein: CASNQGQGPYEQYF.

V and J are TRBV3-1 (or the pseudogene TRBV3-2) and TRBJ1-2; no firm D call. The CDR3 length is 17 residues. Trimming took off 0 bases at V and 0 bases at J, with 14 bases between the two ends. Germline CDR1 and CDR2: LGHDT and YNNKEL (reference sequence). Here the CDR3 reads CASSQDWSVPPNYGYTF. The CDR3 nucleotides read TGTGCCAGCAGCCAAGATTGGTCAGTTCCCCCTAACTATGGCTACACCTTC.

The CDR3 DNA is TGTGCCAGCAGCCGTCAGGGGGCTCCTGGAAACACCATATATTTT. Translation: CASSRQGAPGNTIYF. The chain recombines TRBV14 with TRBJ1-3; 8 positions match TRBD1. J was trimmed by 2 bases and V by 4 bases; bases with no gene match: 4. The CDR3 runs to 15 residues. CDR1 is SGHDN, CDR2 FVKESK, per germline. Complete variable domain (other parts from reference TRBV14 and TRBJ1-3): EAGVTQFPSHSVIEKGQTVTLRCDPISGHDNLYWYRRVMGKEIKFLLHFVKESKQDESGMPNNRFLAERTGGTYSTLKVQPAELEDSGVYFCASSRQGAPGNTIYFGEGSWLTVV.

The chain joins TRBV7-9 to TRBJ1-6, with TRBD1 matching over 12 bases. Trimming at V came to 4 bases and at J to 7 bases, leaving 8 bases not matched to a gene. Germline V gene lookup returns CDR1 SEHNR and CDR2 FQNEAQ (reference sequence). The length of the CDR3 is 17 residues. The CDR3 DNA reads TGTGCCAGCAGCTCCGGGACAGGGGGCCGAGGGAATTCACCCCTCCACTTT. Protein: CASSSGTGGRGNSPLHF.

This clone showed up just a few times. The V and J genes are TRBV29-1 and TRBJ1-1; D remains ambiguous. V was shortened by 6 bases and J by 4 bases, with 12 bases between the two germline ends. The germline CDR1 and CDR2 sequences are SQVTM and ANQGSEA. The CDR3 contains 12 residues. The CDR3 reads CSVKWGSTEAFF. As DNA, the CDR3 is TGCAGCGTAAAATGGGGAAGCACTGAAGCTTTCTTT.

The chain combines TRBV19 with TRBJ1-5, with D hard to call. Between the trimmed V and J ends, which lost 7 bases and 4 bases, there was a span of 17 bases. The CDR3 totals 15 residues. Germline V gene sequence: CDR1 LNHDA, CDR2 SQIVND (reference sequence). The CDR3 spells CASTNRGRANQPQHF. For the CDR3, the DNA is TGTGCCAGTACCAATAGAGGGAGGGCGAATCAGCCCCAGCATTTT.

The V and J genes are TRBV19 and TRBJ2-1; D tentatively fits TRBD1 or TRBD2 (5 bases each). The V gene lost 6 bases and the J gene lost 6 bases, with 12 bases spanning the gap. Germline CDR1 and CDR2: LNHDA and SQIVND (reference sequence). CDR3 size: 13 residues. Here the CDR3 reads CASSPRGANEQFF. CDR3 DNA: TGTGCCAGTAGCCCCAGAGGGGCCAATGAGCAGTTCTTC.

This chain links TRBV11-2 with TRBJ2-3; possible D gene TRBD2, 6 bases. Trimming took off 3 bases at V and 4 bases at J, with 11 bases between the two ends. Germline lookup yields CDR1 SGHAT and CDR2 FQNNGV. This CDR3 contains 14 residues. The CDR3 nucleotides are TGTGCCAGCAGCTTCGCGGGGTTTGCAGATACGCAGTATTTT. The encoded protein is CASSFAGFADTQYF.

V usage is TRBV29-1 and J usage is TRBJ2-7, with D perhaps TRBD1 (5 bases). Germline loops: CDR1 SQVTM, CDR2 ANQGSEA. The CDR3 has 11 amino acids. The ends were cut back, 6 bases at V and 2 bases at J, with 8 bases in the middle. CDR3 bases: TGCAGCGTCTCGACAGCCTACGAGCAGTACTTC. Translation gives CSVSTAYEQYF.

The J gene is TRBJ2-2, the V gene TRBV18; the match to TRBD1 covers 8 bases. Germline V gene lookup returns CDR1 KGHSH and CDR2 LQKENI. CDR3 length: 16 residues. Germline trimming cut 3 bases from V and 6 bases from J; bases unmatched to any gene: 9. CDR3 coding DNA: TGTGCCAGCTCACCGGCAGGGGGCCCGGAGGCCGGGGAGCTGTTTTTT. Protein product: CASSPAGGPEAGELFF.

The chain combines TRBV28 with TRBJ1-6, with D hard to call. The CDR3 runs 14 residues. V lost 7 bases to trimming and J lost 10 bases, with 17 bases between them. Germline CDR1 and CDR2: MDHEN and SYDVKM. CDR3 DNA sequence: TGTGCCAGCACCCAGACACCTTCGGGATCACCCCTCCACTTT. Protein product: CASTQTPSGSPLHF.

The V call is TRBV18, the J call TRBJ1-2; D is unresolved. V was shortened by 2 bases and J by 3 bases, with 10 bases between the two germline ends. This CDR3 spans 14 amino acids. CDR1 and CDR2 from the germline V gene are KGHSH and LQKENI. The CDR3 loop reads CASSPGSGDYGYTF. CDR3 coding DNA: TGTGCCAGCTCACCAGGTAGTGGGGACTATGGCTACACCTTC. The whole variable domain, remainder taken from reference TRBV18 and TRBJ1-2, is NAGVMQNPRHLVRRRGQEARLRCSPMKGHSHVYWYRQLPEEGLKFMVYLQKENIIDESGMPKERFSAEFPKEGPSILRIQQVVRGDSAAYFCASSPGSGDYGYTFGSGTRLTVV.

The V and J genes are TRBV30 and TRBJ1-5; a possible D gene is TRBD1 (6 bases). This CDR3 region has 13 residues. Per the germline V gene, CDR1 is GTSNPN and CDR2 is SVGIG (reference sequence). Deletions cut 1 base from V and 11 bases from J, with 15 bases between. CDR3 loop: CAWSGAGEGAQHF. In nucleotides, the CDR3 is TGTGCCTGGAGTGGAGCAGGGGAAGGTGCCCAGCATTTT.

This chain uses TRBV6-1 with TRBJ1-1, with 7 bases matching TRBD1. Looked up from germline, CDR1 is MNHNS and CDR2 is SASEGT. Trimming at V came to 5 bases and at J to 2 bases, leaving 5 bases not matched to a gene. CDR3 length: 14 amino acids. CDR3 in amino acids: CASSSRQGNTEAFF. The DNA for the CDR3 is TGTGCCAGCAGTTCACGACAGGGTAACACTGAAGCTTTCTTT.

The CDR3 is CASSPRTGLNTEAFF. CDR3 DNA: TGTGCCAGCAGCCCGCGGACAGGGCTAAACACTGAAGCTTTCTTT. V is TRBV11-2 and J is TRBJ1-1; 8 nucleotides line up with TRBD1. The V gene's germline CDR1 is SGHAT and CDR2 FQNNGV. V was clipped by 5 bases and J by 2 bases; unmatched bases: 7. The CDR3 totals 15 residues.

The chain links TRBV28 to TRBJ2-3; TRBD1 or TRBD2 may be the D gene (6 bases each). V was pared by 6 bases and J by 0 bases, with 16 bases between. Germline loops: CDR1 MDHEN, CDR2 SYDVKM. There are 16 residues in the CDR3. The CDR3 here is CASSPGGRGSTDTQYF. The CDR3 DNA follows: TGTGCCAGCAGCCCTGGGGGGCGGGGCAGCACAGATACGCAGTATTTT.

V usage is TRBV5-1 and J usage is TRBJ2-6, with D unresolved. From germline, CDR1 is SGHRS and CDR2 YFSETQ. V lost 0 bases and J 3 bases, leaving 7 bases between the germline ends. CDR3 length equals 15 residues. CDR3 residues: CASSLAVLGANVLTF. For the CDR3, the DNA is TGCGCCAGCAGCTTGGCCGTTCTTGGGGCCAACGTCCTGACTTTC.